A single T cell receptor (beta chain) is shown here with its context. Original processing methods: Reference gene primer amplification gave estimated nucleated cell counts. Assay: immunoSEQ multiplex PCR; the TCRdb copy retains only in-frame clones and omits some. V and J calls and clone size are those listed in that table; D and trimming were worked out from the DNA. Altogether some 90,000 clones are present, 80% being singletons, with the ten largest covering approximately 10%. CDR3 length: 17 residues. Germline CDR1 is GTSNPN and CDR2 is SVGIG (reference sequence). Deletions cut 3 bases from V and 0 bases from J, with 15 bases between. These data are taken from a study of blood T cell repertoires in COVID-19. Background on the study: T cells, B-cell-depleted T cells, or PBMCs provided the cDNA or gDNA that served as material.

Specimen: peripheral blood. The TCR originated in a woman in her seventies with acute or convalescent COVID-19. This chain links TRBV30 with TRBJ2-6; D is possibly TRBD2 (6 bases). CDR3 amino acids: CAWRFGGLSSGANVLTF. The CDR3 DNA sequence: TGTGCCTGGAGGTTCGGAGGGTTGAGCTCTGGGGCCAACGTCCTGACTTTC.